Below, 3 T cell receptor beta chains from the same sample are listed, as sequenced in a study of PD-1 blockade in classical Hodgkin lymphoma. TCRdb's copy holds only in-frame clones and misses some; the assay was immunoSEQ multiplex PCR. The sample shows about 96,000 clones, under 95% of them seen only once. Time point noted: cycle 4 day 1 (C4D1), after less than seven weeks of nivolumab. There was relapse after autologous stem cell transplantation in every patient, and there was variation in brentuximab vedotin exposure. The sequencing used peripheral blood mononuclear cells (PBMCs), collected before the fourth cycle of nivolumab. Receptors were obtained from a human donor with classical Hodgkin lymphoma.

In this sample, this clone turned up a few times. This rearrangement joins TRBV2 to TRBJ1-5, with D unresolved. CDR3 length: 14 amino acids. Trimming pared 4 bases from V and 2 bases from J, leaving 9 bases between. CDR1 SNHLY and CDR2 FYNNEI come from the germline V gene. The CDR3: CASSVGGGNQPQHF. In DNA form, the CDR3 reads TGTGCCAGCAGTGTAGGAGGTGGCAATCAGCCCCAGCATTTT. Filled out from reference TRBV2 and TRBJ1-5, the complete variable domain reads EPEVTQTPSHQVTQMGQEVILRCVPISNHLYFYWYRQILGQKVEFLVSFYNNEISEKSEIFDDQFSVERPDGSNFTLKIRSTKLEDSAMYFCASSVGGGNQPQHFGDGTRLSIL.

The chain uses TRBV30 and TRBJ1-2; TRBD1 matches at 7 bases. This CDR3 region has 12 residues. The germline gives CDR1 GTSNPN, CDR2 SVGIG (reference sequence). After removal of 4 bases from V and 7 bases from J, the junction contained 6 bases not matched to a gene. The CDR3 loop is CAWTPDRFGYTF. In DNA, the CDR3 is TGTGCCTGGACCCCGGACAGGTTTGGCTACACCTTC.

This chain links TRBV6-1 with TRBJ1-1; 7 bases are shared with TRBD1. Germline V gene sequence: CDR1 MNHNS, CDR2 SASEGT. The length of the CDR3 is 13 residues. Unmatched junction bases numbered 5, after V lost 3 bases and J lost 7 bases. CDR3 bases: TGTGCCAGCAGTGAGTACAGGGGCGGTGAAGCTTTCTTT. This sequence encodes CASSEYRGGEAFF.